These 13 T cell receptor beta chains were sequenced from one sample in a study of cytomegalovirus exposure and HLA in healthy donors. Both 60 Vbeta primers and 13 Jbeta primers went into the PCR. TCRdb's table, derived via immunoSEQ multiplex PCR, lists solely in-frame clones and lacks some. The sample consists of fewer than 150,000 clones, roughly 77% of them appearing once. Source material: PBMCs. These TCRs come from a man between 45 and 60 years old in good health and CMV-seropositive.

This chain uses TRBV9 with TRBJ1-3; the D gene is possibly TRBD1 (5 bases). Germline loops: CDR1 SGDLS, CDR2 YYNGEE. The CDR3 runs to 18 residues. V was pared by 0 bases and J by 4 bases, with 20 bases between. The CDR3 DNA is TGTGCCAGCAGCGTAGCCGGGGGGAAGGGTACGTCCGGAAACACCATATATTTT. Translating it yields CASSVAGGKGTSGNTIYF.

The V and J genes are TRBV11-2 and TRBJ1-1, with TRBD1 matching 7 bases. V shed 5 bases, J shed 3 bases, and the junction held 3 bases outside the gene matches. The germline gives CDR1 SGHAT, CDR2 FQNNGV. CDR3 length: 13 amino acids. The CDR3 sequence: CASSRQGDTEAFF. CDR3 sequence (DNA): TGTGCCAGCAGCCGACAGGGAGACACTGAAGCTTTCTTT. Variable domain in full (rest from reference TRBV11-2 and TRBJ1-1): EAGVAQSPRYKIIEKRQSVAFWCNPISGHATLYWYQQILGQGPKLLIQFQNNGVVDDSQLPKDRFSAERLKGVDSTLKIQPAKLEDSAVYLCASSRQGDTEAFFGQGTRLTVV.

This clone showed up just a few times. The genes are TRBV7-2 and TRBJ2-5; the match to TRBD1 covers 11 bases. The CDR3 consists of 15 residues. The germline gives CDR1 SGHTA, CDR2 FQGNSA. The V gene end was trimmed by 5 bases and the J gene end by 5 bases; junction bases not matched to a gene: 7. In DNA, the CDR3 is TGTGCCAGCAGCCATGGACAGGGGGCATGGGAGACCCAGTACTTC. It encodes CASSHGQGAWETQYF.

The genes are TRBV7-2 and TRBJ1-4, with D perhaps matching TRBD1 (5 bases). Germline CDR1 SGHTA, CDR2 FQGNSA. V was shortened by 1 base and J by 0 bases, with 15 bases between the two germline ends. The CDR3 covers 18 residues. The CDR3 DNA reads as TGTGCCAGCAGCTTAGAAAGGGGACTCTCTGCAACTAATGAAAAACTGTTTTTT. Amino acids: CASSLERGLSATNEKLFF.

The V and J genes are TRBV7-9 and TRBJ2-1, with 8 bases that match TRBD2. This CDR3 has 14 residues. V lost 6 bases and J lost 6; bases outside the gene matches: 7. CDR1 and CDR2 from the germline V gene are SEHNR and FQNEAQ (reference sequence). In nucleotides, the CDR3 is TGTGCCAGCAGTTGGTGGACTAGCTCCAATGAGCAGTTCTTC. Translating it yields CASSWWTSSNEQFF.

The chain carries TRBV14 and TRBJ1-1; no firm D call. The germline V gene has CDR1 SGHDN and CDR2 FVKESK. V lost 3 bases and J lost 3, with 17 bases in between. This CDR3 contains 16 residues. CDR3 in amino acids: CASSHGNTRGHTEAFF. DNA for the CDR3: TGTGCCAGCAGCCACGGGAACACGAGAGGACACACTGAAGCTTTCTTT.

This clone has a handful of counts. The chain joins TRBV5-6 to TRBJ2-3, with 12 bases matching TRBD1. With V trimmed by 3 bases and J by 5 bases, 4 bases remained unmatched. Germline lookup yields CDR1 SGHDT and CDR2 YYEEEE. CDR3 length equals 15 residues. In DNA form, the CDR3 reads TGTGCCAGCAGCTCCGGGACAGGGGGCCGAGATACGCAGTATTTT. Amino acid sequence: CASSSGTGGRDTQYF.

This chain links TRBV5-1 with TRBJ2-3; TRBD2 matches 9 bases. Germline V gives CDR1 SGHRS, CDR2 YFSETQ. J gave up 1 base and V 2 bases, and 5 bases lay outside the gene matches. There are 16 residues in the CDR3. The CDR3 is CASSFTSGLGTDTQYF. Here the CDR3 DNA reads TGCGCCAGCAGCTTTACTAGCGGGCTCGGCACAGATACGCAGTATTTT.

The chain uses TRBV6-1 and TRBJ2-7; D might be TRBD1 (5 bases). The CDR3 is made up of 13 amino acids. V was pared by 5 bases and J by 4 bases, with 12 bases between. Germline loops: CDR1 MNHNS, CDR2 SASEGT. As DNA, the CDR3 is TGTGCCAGCAGTTTGCAGGGATCATACGAGCAGTACTTC. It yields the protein CASSLQGSYEQYF.

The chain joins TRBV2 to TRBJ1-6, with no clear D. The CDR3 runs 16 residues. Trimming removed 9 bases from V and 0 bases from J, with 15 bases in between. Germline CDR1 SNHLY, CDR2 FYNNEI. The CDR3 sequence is CASNCQESSYNSPLHF. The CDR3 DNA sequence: TGTGCCAGTAATTGTCAGGAAAGCTCCTATAATTCACCCCTCCACTTT.

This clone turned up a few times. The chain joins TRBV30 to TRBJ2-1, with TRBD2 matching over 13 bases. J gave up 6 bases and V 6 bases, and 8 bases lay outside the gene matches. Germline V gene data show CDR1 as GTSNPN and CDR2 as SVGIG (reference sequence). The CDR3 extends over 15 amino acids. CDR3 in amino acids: CACTLGTSGINEQFF. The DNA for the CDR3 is TGTGCCTGCACACTTGGGACTAGCGGGATCAATGAGCAGTTCTTC.

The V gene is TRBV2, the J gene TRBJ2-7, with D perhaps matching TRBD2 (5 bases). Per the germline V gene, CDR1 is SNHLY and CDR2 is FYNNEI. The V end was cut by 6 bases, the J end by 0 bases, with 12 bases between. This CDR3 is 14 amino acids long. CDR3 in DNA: TGTGCCAGCAGGGGAGACTCCCGCTCCTACGAGCAGTACTTC. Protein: CASRGDSRSYEQYF. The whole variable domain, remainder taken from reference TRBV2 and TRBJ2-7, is EPEVTQTPSHQVTQMGQEVILRCVPISNHLYFYWYRQILGQKVEFLVSFYNNEISEKSEIFDDQFSVERPDGSNFTLKIRSTKLEDSAMYFCASRGDSRSYEQYFGPGTRLTVT.

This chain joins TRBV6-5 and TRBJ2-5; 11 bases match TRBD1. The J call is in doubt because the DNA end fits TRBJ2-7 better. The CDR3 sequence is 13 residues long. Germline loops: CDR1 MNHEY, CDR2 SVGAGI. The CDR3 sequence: CASGGTGGYEQYF. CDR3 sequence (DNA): TGTGCCAGCGGAGGGACAGGGGGTTACGAGCAGTACTTC.